This T cell receptor (beta chain) was sequenced for a study of prognosis after radiotherapy for stage I lung cancer. Looking at the study overall: The authors enrolled stage I non-small cell lung cancer patients between April 2018 and January 2019. Not a single patient was given any concurrent therapy alongside stereotactic body radiotherapy, also referred to as SBRT.

Trimming stripped 0 bases from V and 1 base from J, with 9 bases between. The CDR3 sequence is 15 residues long. Germline V CDR1 and CDR2: LGHNA, YNFKEQ. At least ten counts were recorded for this clonotype. Starting from genomic DNA, TCR beta CDR3 was amplified through two-round multiplex PCR. Each TRBV and TRBJ gene had its own primer in the first PCR round. TCRdb used MiXCR to reprocess the multiplex PCR reads, holding one entry per CDR3 protein. The sample has around 25,000 distinct CDR3 sequences, 35% to 40% seen once; the top ten hold 62%. The receptor comes from a donor at least 50 years old with non-small cell lung cancer. This chain joins TRBV4-2 and TRBJ1-1; a weak D match, TRBD1 (5 bases). Sequencing was performed on PBMCs, taken before or after stereotactic body radiation therapy (not recorded which). CDR3 residues: CASSQEYTGNTEAFF. The CDR3 bases are TGTGCCAGCAGCCAAGAGTACACAGGGAACACTGAAGCTTTCTTT.